The source of this T cell receptor beta chain is a study of blood T cell repertoires in COVID-19. On the study more broadly: Some COVID-19 samples were acute and others convalescent; all came from the United States, Italy and Spain. From T cells, B-cell-depleted T cells, or PBMCs came the material, which was cDNA or gDNA.

V lost 7 bases and J 4 bases, leaving 20 bases between the germline ends. CDR3 size: 16 residues. Germline assignment: CDR1 LNHDA and CDR2 SQIVND (reference sequence). The authors' processing: Cell counts per sample came from amplifying reference gene primers. Assay used: immunoSEQ multiplex PCR; TCRdb lists only in-frame clones, some missing. V and J calls plus clone size are reproduced from that table; the DNA served to infer D and trimming. The table records roughly 250,000 clones, around 83% of them present only once. Sequencing was carried out using peripheral blood. This receptor was identified in a woman older than 75 with acute or convalescent COVID-19. V usage is TRBV19 and J usage is TRBJ1-5; D possibly corresponds to TRBD1 (5 bases). CDR3 DNA: TGTGCCAGTACCTCCGTGGGACTTGGGGGGAATCAGCCCCAGCATTTT. Its translation: CASTSVGLGGNQPQHF.